The 16 T cell receptor beta chains below all came from one sample that was sequenced in a study of CD8 T cells in Susac syndrome. RNA totalling about 0.5 to 1 ug underwent reverse transcription with random hexamers. One entry per CDR3 protein, called by TCRdb with MiXCR from the immunoSEQ multiplex PCR reads. The sample records fewer than 200,000 distinct CDR3 sequences, approximately 94% being singletons. Sample: CD4+ T cells from PBMCs. These receptors originate from a human donor with Susac syndrome.

The rearrangement uses TRBV6-5 and TRBJ2-5; 8 bases agree with TRBD2. With 4 bases clipped from V and 7 bases from J, the junction kept 8 bases outside the gene matches. The CDR3 extends over 14 amino acids. Germline V gene data show CDR1 as MNHEY and CDR2 as SVGAGI. The CDR3 DNA sequence: TGTGCCAGCAGTTCGTTACGTCGGGAGGGGACCCAGTACTTC. Translating it yields CASSSLRREGTQYF.

The rearrangement uses TRBV13 and TRBJ1-1; TRBD1 matches at 9 bases. Germline V gives CDR1 PRHDT, CDR2 FYEKMQ (reference sequence). This CDR3 has 12 amino acids. V shed 4 bases and J 11 bases; nucleotides not matched to a gene: 5. The chain's CDR3 is CASSSRDREAFF. The CDR3, as DNA: TGTGCCAGCAGCTCCCGGGACAGGGAGGCTTTCTTT.

This clonotype has only one observation. The chain joins TRBV29-1 to TRBJ1-4, with a possible D match to TRBD1 (5 bases). The germline V and J ends were trimmed by 3 bases and 7 bases, with 9 bases remaining between them. The germline V gene encodes CDR1 SQVTM and CDR2 ANQGSEA. CDR3 length equals 12 residues. CDR3 sequence reads: CSVDDGGEKLFF. Written as DNA, the CDR3 is TGCAGCGTTGACGACGGGGGTGAAAAACTGTTTTTT.

The chain uses TRBV29-1 and TRBJ1-1, with TRBD1 matching 8 bases. Trimming cost V 6 bases and J 0 bases; bases outside gene matches: 6. Germline loops: CDR1 SQVTM, CDR2 ANQGSEA. The CDR3 loop spans 14 amino acids. CDR3 amino acids: CSVRTGLMNTEAFF. The DNA for the CDR3 is TGCAGCGTCCGGACAGGGCTCATGAACACTGAAGCTTTCTTT.

V usage is TRBV12-3 or TRBV12-4 and J usage is TRBJ2-5; 11 bases map to TRBD2. Trimming took 7 bases from V and 0 from J; bases not matched to a gene: 13. There are 18 residues in the CDR3. This CDR3 reads CASTLGTSGGPYQETQYF. The CDR3 DNA is TGTGCCAGCACTCTGGGCACTAGCGGGGGCCCGTACCAAGAGACCCAGTACTTC.

The chain couples TRBV27 to TRBJ1-4; tentative D call: TRBD1 (5 bases). This CDR3 is built from 16 residues. The ends were cut back, 3 bases at V and 4 bases at J, with 15 bases in the middle. CDR1 MNHEY and CDR2 SMNVEV come from the germline V gene (reference sequence). CDR3 DNA sequence: TGTGCCAGCAGTTTTAAAGGGCTGGGGGGTAATGAAAAACTGTTTTTT. This gives the protein CASSFKGLGGNEKLFF.

This chain links TRBV27 with TRBJ2-5; TRBD1 agrees at 11 bases. The V and J ends lost 6 bases and 6 bases, in that order; junction bases with no gene match: 6. Germline V lookup: CDR1 MNHEY, CDR2 SMNVEV (reference sequence). CDR3 length: 14 amino acids. CDR3 nucleotide sequence: TGTGCCAGCAGCCCCGGGACAGGGGGACAGACCCAGTACTTC. Encoded protein: CASSPGTGGQTQYF.

The J gene is TRBJ1-2, the V gene TRBV2, with TRBD1 as a possible D gene (5 bases). The CDR3 runs to 13 residues. The germline V gene has CDR1 SNHLY and CDR2 FYNNEI. The V and J ends lost 9 bases and 3 bases respectively, with 14 bases between them. The CDR3 protein is CASQTRGDYGYTF. The CDR3 DNA is TGTGCCAGTCAGACGAGGGGTGACTATGGCTACACCTTC.

This chain connects TRBV9 to TRBJ2-1; D remains ambiguous. Germline assignment: CDR1 SGDLS and CDR2 YYNGEE. The germline V and J ends were trimmed by 4 bases and 1 base, with 12 bases remaining between them. This CDR3 is built from 15 residues. CDR3 protein: CASSKAADSYNEQFF. DNA for the CDR3: TGTGCCAGCAGCAAGGCTGCCGATTCCTACAATGAGCAGTTCTTC.

The CDR3 DNA reads as TGTGCCAGCACCCAAAGGACTAGCGGAGTAGCCAAAAACATTCAGTACTTC. Its protein product is CASTQRTSGVAKNIQYF. The genes are TRBV6-1 and TRBJ2-4; 10 nucleotides align to TRBD2. Germline V gene data show CDR1 as MNHNS and CDR2 as SASEGT. CDR3 length: 17 amino acids. V was clipped by 7 bases and J by 0 bases; unmatched bases: 9.

CDR3 amino acids: CASSLQGAREKLFF. CDR3 in DNA: TGTGCCAGCAGCTTACAGGGGGCGCGGGAAAAACTGTTTTTT. V and J are TRBV7-2 and TRBJ1-4; 8 bases match TRBD1. CDR3 length: 14 amino acids. J lost 8 bases, V lost 2 bases, and 4 bases had no gene match. The germline gives CDR1 SGHTA, CDR2 FQGNSA.

This rearrangement joins TRBV27 to TRBJ1-1; D is perhaps TRBD1 (5 bases). Trimming removed 5 bases from V and 1 base from J, with 14 bases in between. The CDR3 has 15 residues. Germline lookup yields CDR1 MNHEY and CDR2 SMNVEV (reference sequence). Written as DNA, the CDR3 is TGTGCCAGCAGTGATCGTCCGGGGGGGAACACTGAAGCTTTCTTT. This gives the protein CASSDRPGGNTEAFF.

This chain connects TRBV10-3 to TRBJ1-2; D gene unclear. V gave up 2 bases and J gave up 8 bases, with 15 bases separating them. Germline V CDR1 and CDR2: ENHRY, SYGVKD. This CDR3 comprises 14 residues. CDR3 sequence: CAISEGSRPRGYTF. CDR3 DNA sequence: TGTGCCATCAGTGAGGGATCTCGTCCACGGGGCTACACCTTC.

The rearrangement links TRBV5-1 to TRBJ2-1; D possibly matches TRBD1 or TRBD2 (5 bases each). Between the trimmed V and J ends, which lost 5 bases and 2 bases, there was a span of 14 bases. The CDR3 runs to 15 residues. CDR1 is SGHRS, CDR2 YFSETQ, per germline. As DNA, the CDR3 is TGCGCCAGCAGTCCCTTGAGGGGAACCTACAATGAGCAGTTCTTC. Amino acid sequence: CASSPLRGTYNEQFF.

The V gene is TRBV18, the J gene TRBJ1-2; D is uncertain. This CDR3 contains 15 residues. The germline V and J ends were trimmed by 3 bases and 6 bases, with 17 bases remaining between them. CDR1 is KGHSH, CDR2 LQKENI, per germline. Here the CDR3 reads CASSPSGSLSNGYTF. CDR3 nucleotide sequence: TGTGCCAGCTCACCCTCCGGCAGCTTATCTAATGGCTACACCTTC.

This clonotype was seen more than once but under ten times. The genes are TRBV5-6 and TRBJ1-5; maybe TRBD1 (6 bases). The CDR3 loop spans 15 amino acids. V lost 1 base, J lost 2 bases, and 10 bases lay in between. CDR1 SGHDT and CDR2 YYEEEE come from the germline V gene. CDR3 in DNA: TGTGCCAGCAGCTTGATCGGGGGCGGCAATCAGCCCCAGCATTTT. Its translation is CASSLIGGGNQPQHF. The variable domain in full, with the rest retrieved from reference TRBV5-6 and TRBJ1-5, is DAGVTQSPTHLIKTRGQQVTLRCSPKSGHDTVSWYQQALGQGPQFIFQYYEEEERQRGNFPDRFSGHQFPNYSSELNVNALLLGDSALYLCASSLIGGGNQPQHFGDGTRLSIL.